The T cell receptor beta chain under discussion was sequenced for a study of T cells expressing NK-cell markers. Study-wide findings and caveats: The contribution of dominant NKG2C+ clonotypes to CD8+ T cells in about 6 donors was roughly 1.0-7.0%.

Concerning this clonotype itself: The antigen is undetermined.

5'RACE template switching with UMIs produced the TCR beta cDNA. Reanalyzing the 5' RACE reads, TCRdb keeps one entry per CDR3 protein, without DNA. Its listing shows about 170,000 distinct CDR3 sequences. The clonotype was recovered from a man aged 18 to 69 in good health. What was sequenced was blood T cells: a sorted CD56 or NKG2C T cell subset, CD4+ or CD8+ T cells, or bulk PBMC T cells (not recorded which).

CDR3: CASSPSGGASEEQFF. The rearrangement joins TRBV19 to TRBJ2-1; TCRdb indicates TRBD2, and absent DNA this call remains unverified. Germline CDR1 is LNHDA and CDR2 is SQIVND (reference sequence). The CDR3 spans 15 residues.